This T cell receptor beta chain comes out of a study of T cells in Graves' hyperthyroidism and ophthalmopathy. Study-level findings and limits: Most thyroid clonotypes expanded above 0.001 were also detected in blood.

The TCR beta CDR3 regions underwent amplification using RNA transcripts as the source. The HTBI primer set was used in a first-round RT-PCR of the TCR CDR3. Each CDR3 protein gets one entry after TCRdb re-called the multiplex PCR reads with MiXCR. The sample consists of some 560,000 distinct CDR3 sequences, 15% to 19% of them appearing once. To note about this clonotype: Its matching antigen is unknown. This may arise from a read error, as a much more abundant clone is one base away.

Germline V gene sequence: CDR1 SGHTA, CDR2 FQGNSA. The CDR3 consists of 15 residues. The clonotype originates from a woman aged 25 to 45 with Graves' hyperthyroidism. V usage is TRBV7-2 and J usage is TRBJ1-5; TRBD1 matches at 11 bases. Material: blood. CDR3 sequence reads: CAGSSWTGGHQPQHF. CDR3 DNA sequence: TGTGCCGGCAGCTCCTGGACAGGGGGCCATCAGCCCCAGCATTTT.